The 8 T cell receptor beta chains below all came from one sample that was sequenced in a study of T cell changes during pregnancy in multiple sclerosis. Sequenced by immunoSEQ multiplex PCR; TCRdb stores in-frame clones only, minus some. The data contain roughly 84,000 clones, over 85% of them singletons. Sequencing was performed on peripheral blood, taken in the third trimester of pregnancy. Receptors originate from a female donor in good health, enrolled as a control in a pregnancy study.

V usage is TRBV7-9 and J usage is TRBJ2-1, with 9 positions matching TRBD1. The trim removed 1 base at V and 6 bases at J, leaving 1 base unmatched. Germline V lookup: CDR1 SEHNR, CDR2 FQNEAQ (reference sequence). The CDR3 extends over 14 amino acids. The CDR3 loop reads CASSLGTGVNEQFF. CDR3 nucleotides: TGTGCCAGCAGCTTAGGGACAGGGGTCAATGAGCAGTTCTTC.

Here the CDR3 reads CAWMIGGSICNEQFF. In DNA, the CDR3 is TGTGCCTGGATGATAGGCGGGAGCATTTGCAATGAGCAGTTCTTC. The rearrangement uses TRBV30 and TRBJ2-1, with 7 bases identical to TRBD2. Losses at the gene ends were 4 bases for V and 6 bases for J; bases not matched to a gene: 12. The length of the CDR3 is 15 residues. CDR1 is GTSNPN, CDR2 SVGIG, per germline (reference sequence).

J is TRBJ2-6 and V is TRBV5-1; tentatively, D is TRBD1 (6 bases). The V and J ends lost 4 bases and 0 bases respectively, with 11 bases between them. Per germline, CDR1 SGHRS and CDR2 YFSETQ. This CDR3 is 16 amino acids long. CDR3 sequence (DNA): TGCGCCAGCAGCCCCACAGGGTCCTCTGGGGCCAACGTCCTGACTTTC. This encodes CASSPTGSSGANVLTF.

The V and J genes are TRBV11-3 and TRBJ2-3; D perhaps matches TRBD1 (5 bases). The V end lost 3 bases, the J end lost 1 base, and 5 bases lay between the germline ends. Per germline, CDR1 SGHNT and CDR2 YENEEA. The CDR3 length is 13 residues. The CDR3 DNA reads as TGTGCCAGCAGCTTGACAGGCACAGATACGCAGTATTTT. Translated, it gives CASSLTGTDTQYF. Drawing the rest from reference TRBV11-3 and TRBJ2-3, the complete variable domain is EAGVVQSPRYKIIEKKQPVAFWCNPISGHNTLYWYLQNLGQGPELLIRYENEEAVDDSQLPKDRFSAERLKGVDSTLKIQPAELGDSAVYLCASSLTGTDTQYFGPGTRLTVL.

The V and J genes are TRBV27 and TRBJ2-1; a weak D match, TRBD2 (6 bases). V lost 0 bases and J 0 bases, leaving 12 bases between the germline ends. Germline assignment: CDR1 MNHEY and CDR2 SMNVEV (reference sequence). The CDR3 runs 17 residues. The CDR3 region is CASSLSDGGNSYNEQFF. CDR3 coding DNA: TGTGCCAGCAGTTTATCGGATGGGGGGAACTCCTACAATGAGCAGTTCTTC.

The chain carries TRBV5-4 and TRBJ2-3; 7 bases line up with TRBD2. Per germline, CDR1 SGHNT and CDR2 YYREEE (reference sequence). The CDR3 covers 16 residues. The V segment lost 4 bases and the J segment 0 bases; nucleotides outside the gene matches: 8. The CDR3 protein is CASSHRLGLSTDTQYF. As DNA, the CDR3 is TGTGCCAGCAGCCATCGACTGGGACTAAGCACAGATACGCAGTATTTT.

This chain joins TRBV2 and TRBJ2-3; D is unclear. Trimming took off 1 base at V and 8 bases at J, with 7 bases between the two ends. Germline-derived CDR1 and CDR2 are SNHLY and FYNNEI. CDR3 length: 12 residues. Here the CDR3 DNA reads TGTGCCAGCAGTGAAGGGAGAGGTACGCAGTATTTT. Amino acids: CASSEGRGTQYF. Complete variable domain (other parts from reference TRBV2 and TRBJ2-3): EPEVTQTPSHQVTQMGQEVILRCVPISNHLYFYWYRQILGQKVEFLVSFYNNEISEKSEIFDDQFSVERPDGSNFTLKIRSTKLEDSAMYFCASSEGRGTQYFGPGTRLTVL.

V and J are TRBV5-6 and TRBJ2-7, with TRBD1 as a possible D gene (6 bases). V was shortened by 5 bases and J by 4 bases, with 19 bases between the two germline ends. The CDR3 sequence is 15 residues long. The germline V gene has CDR1 SGHDT and CDR2 YYEEEE. The CDR3 nucleotides are TGTGCCAGCAGTACCATCAGGGGAACAGGATACGAGCAGTACTTC. Amino acid sequence: CASSTIRGTGYEQYF. Full variable domain (missing parts from reference TRBV5-6 and TRBJ2-7): DAGVTQSPTHLIKTRGQQVTLRCSPKSGHDTVSWYQQALGQGPQFIFQYYEEEERQRGNFPDRFSGHQFPNYSSELNVNALLLGDSALYLCASSTIRGTGYEQYFGPGTRLTVT.